This TCR beta chain was profiled in a study of tumor-infiltrating lymphocytes in oesophageal squamous cell carcinoma. One entry per CDR3 protein results from TCRdb running MiXCR on the PCR reads. The sample records about 11,000 distinct CDR3 sequences, under 60% being singletons. The CDR3 runs to 18 residues. V shed 0 bases and J 2 bases; nucleotides not matched to a gene: 10. In germline, CDR1 is SGHVS, CDR2 FNYEAQ. V and J are TRBV7-6 and TRBJ2-5; the match to TRBD2 covers 9 bases. The sample comprised esophageal tumor tissue. The clonotype was recovered from a male donor with esophageal squamous cell carcinoma. The DNA for the CDR3 is TGTGCCAGCAGCTTAGCGGTTTTTAGCGGGAGTGGTCAAGAGACCCAGTACTTC. Its translation: CASSLAVFSGSGQETQYF. The full variable domain, its missing parts supplied by reference TRBV7-6 and TRBJ2-5, is GAGVSQSPRYKVTKRGQDVALRCDPISGHVSLYWYRQALGQGPEFLTYFNYEAQQDKSGLPNDRFSAERPEGSISTLTIQRTEQRDSAMYRCASSLAVFSGSGQETQYFGPGTRLLVL.